The 19 T cell receptor beta chains presented below share a single source sample, sequenced in a study of molecular identifiers for immune sequencing clone quantification. One entry per CDR3 protein, called by TCRdb with MiXCR from the PCR reads. The sample lists approximately 97,000 distinct CDR3 sequences, roughly a quarter occurring once. Sequencing used naive CD8+ T cells from blood, with Jurkat cell RNA spiked in. Regarding subset: FACS-sorted CD8+CD4-CCR7+CD45RA+ naive T cells. Receptors were obtained from a human donor in good health. Some libraries in this study had Jurkat cell RNA spiked in.

As to this clonotype: A much larger clone is a single base away; this may be a read error. The chain recombines TRBV27 with TRBJ2-2, with D perhaps matching TRBD2 (6 bases). The germline V gene has CDR1 MNHEY and CDR2 SMNVEV (reference sequence). The CDR3 is 16 amino acids. Here the CDR3 reads CASSLSGAPDTGGLFF. The CDR3 region has the DNA TGTGCCAGCAGTTTATCAGGGGCGCCGGACACCGGGGGGCTGTTTTTT.

This clonotype was recorded a few times. A read error may be the cause here, since a much bigger clone is one base away. The chain couples TRBV20-1 to TRBJ2-7; weak D call: TRBD1 (5 bases). The CDR3 spans 11 residues. Germline V gene sequence: CDR1 DFQATT, CDR2 SNEGSKA (reference sequence). In nucleotides, the CDR3 is TGCTGTGCTAAACAGGTTTCCGAGCAGTACTTC. The encoded protein is CCAKQVSEQYF.

The sample holds many counts of this clonotype. The V gene is TRBV4-3, the J gene TRBJ2-3; 13 bases are shared with TRBD2. The CDR3 extends over 19 amino acids. CDR1 is LGHNA and CDR2 is YSLEER in the germline V gene. V lost 0 bases to trimming and J lost 2 bases; unmatched junction nucleotides: 8. The CDR3: CASSQDRSGLAGATDTQYF. CDR3 nucleotides: TGCGCCAGCAGCCAAGATAGGTCAGGACTAGCGGGAGCCACAGATACGCAGTATTTT.

Notes on this clonotype: It may be a read error: a sequence one base away is much more abundant. This sequence joins TRBV20-1 and TRBJ1-4, with TRBD1 matching 7 bases. There are 14 residues in the CDR3. Germline V gene lookup returns CDR1 DFQATT and CDR2 SNEGSKA (reference sequence). Trimming took 5 bases from V and 4 from J; bases not matched to a gene: 7. The CDR3 protein is CSAPRQGYNEKLFF. The CDR3 bases are TGCAGTGCTCCTAGACAGGGTTATAATGAAAAACTGTTTTTT.

Many counts were recorded for this clonotype. The V call is TRBV25-1, the J call TRBJ2-4; TRBD2 agrees at 7 bases. The germline V gene encodes CDR1 MGHDK and CDR2 SYGVNS. This CDR3 region has 16 residues. Unmatched junction bases numbered 6, after V lost 3 bases and J lost 1 base. The CDR3 reads CASSDWGGSAKNIQYF. DNA of the CDR3: TGTGCCAGCAGTGATTGGGGGGGTTCGGCCAAAAACATTCAGTACTTC.

In its sample, this clonotype was seen many times. V and J are TRBV12-3 or TRBV12-4 and TRBJ1-5; D perhaps matches TRBD1 (5 bases). Trimming stripped 0 bases from V and 6 bases from J, with 9 bases between. This CDR3 spans 14 amino acids. The chain's CDR3 is CASSLAPGGQPQHF. The CDR3 DNA reads as TGTGCCAGCAGTTTAGCCCCGGGGGGTCAGCCCCAGCATTTT.

Remarks on this clonotype: It is likely a read error, because the conserved phenylalanine at the end of the CDR3 is missing. The DNA is left out, because the CDR3 cannot be placed on it with certainty; the CDR3 is given as TCRdb lists it. V and J are TRBV12-3 or TRBV12-4 and TRBJ2-3. The CDR3 has 14 amino acids, counting both end residues. CDR3 amino acids: CASSPIIGTDTKYS.

There are many counts of this clonotype. The V call is TRBV7-8, the J call TRBJ2-1; 12 bases map to TRBD2. The CDR3 extends over 17 amino acids. V was pared by 4 bases and J by 5 bases, with 9 bases of the junction left unmatched. From germline, CDR1 is SGHVS and CDR2 FQNEAQ. As DNA, the CDR3 is TGTGCCAGCAGCTCCCGACTAGCGGGGGCAATGAACAATGAGCAGTTCTTC. This sequence encodes CASSSRLAGAMNNEQFF.

This clonotype was counted many times. The chain is built from TRBV28 and TRBJ2-7; TRBD2 agrees at 8 bases. This CDR3 spans 13 amino acids. Losses at the gene ends were 8 bases for V and 3 bases for J; bases not matched to a gene: 6. The germline V gene has CDR1 MDHEN and CDR2 SYDVKM. The CDR3 spells CASRGAGVYEQYF. DNA of the CDR3: TGTGCCAGCCGGGGAGCGGGAGTCTACGAGCAGTACTTC.

Remarks on this clonotype: A much larger clone lies one base from this, so it may be a read error. V is TRBV12-3 or TRBV12-4 and J is TRBJ2-5; perhaps D is TRBD1 or TRBD2 (5 bases each). Trimming left V 11 bases short and J 4 bases short, with 26 bases between. CDR3 length: 16 amino acids. The CDR3 spells CAPFGDRGKVGETQYF. For the CDR3, the DNA is TGTGCCCCCTTCGGGGACCGAGGCAAGGTCGGAGAGACCCAGTACTTC.

Regarding this clonotype: Relative to the germline gene, one junction end is altered; a read error may explain this. The genes are TRBV9 and TRBJ2-2; 10 bases agree with TRBD1. The CDR3 contains 18 residues. Per germline, CDR1 SGDLS and CDR2 YYNGEE. The DNA for the CDR3 is TGTGCCAGCAGCCCCGTCCAGAGACAGGGGGCGATCCCCGGGGCGCTGTTTTTT. Translated: CASSPVQRQGAIPGALFF.

At least ten counts were recorded for this clonotype. This chain connects TRBV3-1 to TRBJ1-2; a possible D gene is TRBD1 (5 bases). Germline V gene data show CDR1 as LGHDT and CDR2 as YNNKEL (reference sequence). The ends were cut back, 0 bases at V and 0 bases at J, with 14 bases in the middle. The CDR3 covers 17 residues. The CDR3 reads CASSQDLPGTANYGYTF. In nucleotides, the CDR3 is TGTGCCAGCAGCCAAGATTTGCCAGGGACGGCTAACTATGGCTACACCTTC. Full variable domain (outside the CDR3, taken from reference TRBV3-1 and TRBJ1-2): DTAVSQTPKYLVTQMGNDKSIKCEQNLGHDTMYWYKQDSKKFLKIMFSYNNKELIINETVPNRFSPKSPDKAHLNLHINSLELGDSAVYFCASSQDLPGTANYGYTFGSGTRLTVV.

There are many counts of this clonotype. The gene calls are TRBV9 and TRBJ2-3; 10 bases match TRBD1. Germline assignment: CDR1 SGDLS and CDR2 YYNGEE. This CDR3 has 17 residues. J was trimmed by 3 bases and V by 4 bases; bases with no gene match: 11. Here the CDR3 DNA reads TGTGCCAGCAGCCCACTCTTATGGACAGGGGGAACAGATACGCAGTATTTT. Translating it yields CASSPLLWTGGTDTQYF.

This clonotype was seen repeatedly, ten times or more. The chain couples TRBV28 to TRBJ2-7; D call uncertain. CDR1 and CDR2 from the germline V gene are MDHEN and SYDVKM. With 3 bases removed from V and 3 bases from J, the gap between germline ends came to 6 bases. The CDR3 is 12 amino acids. The CDR3 reads CASSLLGYEQYF. CDR3 nucleotide sequence: TGTGCCAGCAGTTTGTTGGGCTACGAGCAGTACTTC.

The gene calls are TRBV4-3 and TRBJ2-1; TRBD2 aligns across 10 bases. Trimming removed 3 bases from V and 4 bases from J; junction bases left unmatched: 9. This CDR3 spans 17 amino acids. Per germline, CDR1 LGHNA and CDR2 YSLEER. The CDR3 coding sequence is TGCGCCAGCAGCCAGGCCCGGCCTAGCGGGGGTTACAATGAGCAGTTCTTC. Encoded protein: CASSQARPSGGYNEQFF.

Of note for this clonotype: With a much larger clone just one base away, this may be a read error. V is TRBV29-1 and J is TRBJ2-2, with TRBD1 identical over 12 bases. CDR1 is SQVTM, CDR2 ANQGSEA, per germline. This CDR3 is 13 amino acids long. The CDR3 sequence is CSGLGQGAGKLFF. In DNA, the CDR3 is TGCAGCGGCCTGGGACAGGGGGCCGGGAAGCTGTTTTTT.

This clonotype was counted only a few times. A much larger clonotype is one base distant, so this may be a read error. This sequence joins TRBV12-3 or TRBV12-4 and TRBJ1-2, with no clear D. CDR3 length: 13 residues. CDR3 amino acids: CTSTLPASYGYTF. Written as DNA, the CDR3 is TGTACCAGCACCCTGCCGGCATCCTATGGCTACACCTTC.

This clonotype was observed many times. The chain is built from TRBV29-1 and TRBJ2-5; TRBD1 or TRBD2 may be the D gene (6 bases each). Germline loops: CDR1 SQVTM, CDR2 ANQGSEA. CDR3 size: 14 residues. V was trimmed by 3 bases and J by 1 base, leaving 12 bases between them. For the CDR3, the DNA is TGCAGCGTTGAGGACGGGGGCCTCCAAGAGACCCAGTACTTC. It codes for CSVEDGGLQETQYF.

Details on this clonotype: This may be a read error: a much more frequent sequence differs by one nucleotide. The J gene is TRBJ2-7, the V gene TRBV7-9; 7 nucleotides match TRBD1. The germline CDR1 and CDR2 sequences are SEHNR and FQNEAQ (reference sequence). The CDR3 covers 16 residues. The CDR3 sequence is CASGLGDRASSYEQYF. The DNA for the CDR3 is TGTGCCAGCGGCTTGGGAGACAGGGCAAGCTCCTACGAGCAGTACTTC.